The sequence of this T cell receptor (beta chain) was determined in a study of beta chain features in type 1 diabetes. The study's findings and limits: In type 1 diabetes patients, VDJ junctions had fewer insertions; deletions at these junctions were more frequent. Sampled from patients, naive, central memory and Treg TCRB repertoires appeared more similar than those sampled from healthy donors. Shortening of TCRB CDR3s, moderate but significant, appeared in all four CD4+ subsets of Type 1 diabetes patients.

Investigators reverse transcribed all isolated RNA, so they sequenced expressed TCRB transcripts. The data were produced by immunoSEQ multiplex PCR, yet TCRdb's version contains in-frame clones alone and is incomplete. The sample has more than 100,000 clones, roughly 28% seen once. Trimming removed 1 base at V and 6 bases at J, with 11 bases between. The CDR3 length is 14 residues. Per the germline V gene, CDR1 is SGHTA and CDR2 is FQGTGA. Every donor had blood drawn once into heparin, approximately 110 mL on average. A sort by CD45RO/CCR7/CD25/CD127/CD95/CD27 yielded CD4+ naive, central memory, regulatory and stem cell-like memory cells. This clone was picked up a small number of times. Its antigen is unidentified.

This sequence originates from a woman aged 18-29 years with type 1 diabetes. The source material was central memory CD4+ T cells from blood. The V gene is TRBV7-3, the J gene TRBJ2-3, with a weak D call TRBD2 (5 bases). CDR3 in amino acids: CASSLIGGGDTQYF. CDR3 sequence (DNA): TGTGCCAGCAGCTTAATAGGAGGAGGTGATACGCAGTATTTT.